Sequencing of this T cell receptor gamma chain was carried out in a study of Vδ1+ human thymocytes. General observations from the study: Around 20% of thymic delta-chain sequences were Vdelta2, with few Vdelta3, unlike blood Vdelta1+ controls. Thymic TRG and TRD repertoires appeared highly polyclonal, with Gaussian CDR3 length distributions. TRD repertoires were essentially private, unlike widely shared TRG clonotypes.

Thymocytes were sorted as CD3+ TCRVdelta1+ TCRVdelta2- after alphabeta T cell depletion. The CDR3 is 14 amino acids. CDR1 is GITISATS and CDR2 is ISYDGTV in the germline V gene (reference sequence). The J segment lost 4 bases and the V segment lost 0 bases, leaving 6 bases of the junction unmatched. Sequences come from RNA converted to cDNA by reverse transcription. Pooled V-gene forward primers with one constant-region reverse primer generated the CDR3 amplicons by multiplex PCR. TCRdb reprocessed the multiplex PCR reads using CATT. The sample carries 25,000 to 35,000 gamma-chain clones, more than 15% recorded once. This clone occurred a few times. The target antigen is unknown. Other DNA sequences in this sample translate to the same CDR3.

The receptor's source is a boy under two years old who had congenital heart surgery. Sequences were obtained from Vdelta1+ gamma-delta thymocytes from the thymus. Subset: FACS-sorted CD3+ TCRalphabeta- TCRVdelta1+ TCRVdelta2- thymocytes. This chain connects TRGV9 to TRGJ1 or TRGJ2. The CDR3 DNA reads TGTGCCTTGTGGGAGGTGCAGGAGTATTATAAGAAACTCTTT. Translation: CALWEVQEYYKKLF.